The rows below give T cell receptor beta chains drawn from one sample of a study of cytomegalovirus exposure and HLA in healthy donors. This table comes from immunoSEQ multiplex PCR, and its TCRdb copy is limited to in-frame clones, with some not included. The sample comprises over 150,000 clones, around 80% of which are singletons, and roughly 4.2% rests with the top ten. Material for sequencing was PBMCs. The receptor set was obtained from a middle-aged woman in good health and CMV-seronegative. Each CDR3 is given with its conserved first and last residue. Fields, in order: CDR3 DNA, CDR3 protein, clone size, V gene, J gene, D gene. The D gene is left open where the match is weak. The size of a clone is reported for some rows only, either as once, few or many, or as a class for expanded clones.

CDR3 DNA: TGCGCCAGCAGCTTGGATCAGGGGCGGTTCGGGGAGCTGTTTTTT; CDR3 protein: CASSLDQGRFGELFF; clone size: NA; V gene: TRBV5-1; J gene: TRBJ2-2; D gene: NA
CDR3 DNA: TGCAGCGTCCTACAGGGGGCTGCCACTGAAGCTTTCTTT; CDR3 protein: CSVLQGAATEAFF; clone size: NA; V gene: TRBV29-1; J gene: TRBJ1-1; D gene: TRBD1
CDR3 DNA: TGTGCCAGCAGCTTGGAAGCGATAGGTGCTGGGGCCAACGTCCTGACTTTC; CDR3 protein: CASSLEAIGAGANVLTF; clone size: once; V gene: TRBV5-4; J gene: TRBJ2-6; D gene: NA
CDR3 DNA: TGTGCCAGCAGTTTCCAGGGGAGGGACGAGCAGTACTTC; CDR3 protein: CASSFQGRDEQYF; clone size: NA; V gene: TRBV27; J gene: TRBJ2-7; D gene: NA
CDR3 DNA: TGCGCCAGCAGCTCGCCGACAGGAACTGGGGCCAACGTCCTGACTTTC; CDR3 protein: CASSSPTGTGANVLTF; clone size: NA; V gene: TRBV5-1; J gene: TRBJ2-6; D gene: NA
CDR3 DNA: TGCGCCAGCAGCTCGGGACACCCGAACACTGAAGCTTTCTTT; CDR3 protein: CASSSGHPNTEAFF; clone size: NA; V gene: TRBV5-1; J gene: TRBJ1-1; D gene: NA
CDR3 DNA: TGTGGCTCCGGGACAGGGGATAACTATGGCTACACCTTC; CDR3 protein: CGSGTGDNYGYTF; clone size: NA; V gene: TRBV28; J gene: TRBJ1-2; D gene: TRBD1
CDR3 DNA: TGCGCCAGCGGAGTTGGGGGGGCCGAAGATACGCAGTATTTT; CDR3 protein: CASGVGGAEDTQYF; clone size: NA; V gene: TRBV5-1; J gene: TRBJ2-3; D gene: NA
CDR3 DNA: TGTGCCAGCAGTGAAAGCGGCGGAGTACATCAGCCCCAGCATTTT; CDR3 protein: CASSESGGVHQPQHF; clone size: NA; V gene: TRBV6-1; J gene: TRBJ1-5; D gene: NA
CDR3 DNA: TGCGCCAGCAGCTTGGCCCAGGGCGCTACCTTCTACACCTTC; CDR3 protein: CASSLAQGATFYTF; clone size: NA; V gene: TRBV5-1; J gene: TRBJ1-2; D gene: NA
CDR3 DNA: TGCGCCAGCAGCTCAGGACAGGGCCTGAGCTATGGCTACACCTTC; CDR3 protein: CASSSGQGLSYGYTF; clone size: NA; V gene: TRBV5-1; J gene: TRBJ1-2; D gene: TRBD1
CDR3 DNA: TGTGCCAGCACCGTGACACGTCAGCCCCAGCATTTT; CDR3 protein: CASTVTRQPQHF; clone size: NA; V gene: TRBV28; J gene: TRBJ1-5; D gene: NA
CDR3 DNA: TGCGCCAGCAGTGGCGGGGTCCTTAATGAAAAACTGTTTTTT; CDR3 protein: CASSGGVLNEKLFF; clone size: once; V gene: TRBV10-2; J gene: TRBJ1-4; D gene: NA
CDR3 DNA: TGTGCCAGCAGTAACTCTGGGACTTTCCTAGGCTACGAGCAGTACTTC; CDR3 protein: CASSNSGTFLGYEQYF; clone size: few; V gene: TRBV28; J gene: TRBJ2-7; D gene: NA
CDR3 DNA: TGTGCCAGCAGTTACGGGAGGCAGTGGCTCTTGGCGACCGAGCAGTACTTC; CDR3 protein: CASSYGRQWLLATEQYF; clone size: many; V gene: TRBV5-6; J gene: TRBJ2-7; D gene: TRBD2
CDR3 DNA: TGTGCCAGCAGCTTGCAGGGGTCCTCTGGAAACACCATATATTTT; CDR3 protein: CASSLQGSSGNTIYF; clone size: few; V gene: TRBV11-2; J gene: TRBJ1-3; D gene: NA
CDR3 DNA: TGTGCCAGCAGTGTCTCGTTAGCCAAAAACATTCAGTACTTC; CDR3 protein: CASSVSLAKNIQYF; clone size: NA; V gene: TRBV6-1; J gene: TRBJ2-4; D gene: NA
CDR3 DNA: TGTGCCAGCAGTTACTCGTCAACAGGGTCCACTGAAGCTTTCTTT; CDR3 protein: CASSYSSTGSTEAFF; clone size: NA; V gene: TRBV6-5; J gene: TRBJ1-1; D gene: NA
CDR3 DNA: TGTGCCAGCAGCCCCCTGGGGAGAGGAAGTCCCGGGGAGCTGTTTTTT; CDR3 protein: CASSPLGRGSPGELFF; clone size: NA; V gene: TRBV11-2; J gene: TRBJ2-2; D gene: NA
CDR3 DNA: TGTGCCAGCAGCCGTCCCCGGGACACCCCGCCCTACGAGCAGTACTTC; CDR3 protein: CASSRPRDTPPYEQYF; clone size: NA; V gene: TRBV5-6; J gene: TRBJ2-7; D gene: NA
CDR3 DNA: TGTGCCAGCAGCCAGAGCGGGAGGCAAGAGACCCAGTACTTC; CDR3 protein: CASSQSGRQETQYF; clone size: NA; V gene: TRBV7-9; J gene: TRBJ2-5; D gene: TRBD2
CDR3 DNA: TGCGCCAGCAGCCAAGAACGGGGGGGCCCCTACAATGAGCAGTTCTTC; CDR3 protein: CASSQERGGPYNEQFF; clone size: NA; V gene: TRBV4-1; J gene: TRBJ2-1; D gene: TRBD2
CDR3 DNA: TGTGCCAGCAGTGAAGCGGGAGGCTCCTACAATGAGCAGTTCTTC; CDR3 protein: CASSEAGGSYNEQFF; clone size: NA; V gene: TRBV6-1; J gene: TRBJ2-1; D gene: NA
CDR3 DNA: TGTGCCACCTCGGACAACCGGTTTAGCACTGAAGCTTTCTTT; CDR3 protein: CATSDNRFSTEAFF; clone size: NA; V gene: TRBV10-3; J gene: TRBJ1-1; D gene: NA
CDR3 DNA: TGTGCTAGCAGCTCAGGGTTTGACAATGAGCAGTTCTTC; CDR3 protein: CASSSGFDNEQFF; clone size: NA; V gene: TRBV7-7; J gene: TRBJ2-1; D gene: NA
CDR3 DNA: TGTGCCAGCAGTTTTTTTGGTAGGGGTTCCGGTGAAGCTTTCTTT; CDR3 protein: CASSFFGRGSGEAFF; clone size: NA; V gene: TRBV27; J gene: TRBJ1-1; D gene: NA
CDR3 DNA: TGTGCCAGCAGTCAGGGGACACAAGAGACCCAGTACTTC; CDR3 protein: CASSQGTQETQYF; clone size: NA; V gene: TRBV6-1; J gene: TRBJ2-5; D gene: NA
CDR3 DNA: TGTGCCAGCAGTGCCCTGCGGGGGGAGGGTGAGCAGTACTTC; CDR3 protein: CASSALRGEGEQYF; clone size: NA; V gene: TRBV2; J gene: TRBJ2-7; D gene: TRBD2